This record looks at one T cell receptor (beta chain) sequence and its context. Its target is not known. The sample comes from a study of cytomegalovirus exposure and HLA in healthy donors. Study results and caveats: Researchers catalogued about 150 TCR beta chains as cytomegalovirus-associated. Beyond CMV serostatus, there was no information to go on about immune exposure.

The PCR ran on 60 Vbeta and 13 Jbeta primers. Here immunoSEQ multiplex PCR was the method, and the copy in TCRdb shows in-frame clones only, minus some. The repertoire holds under 150,000 clones, with about 77% as singletons. Healthy donors of bone marrow made up the group. This receptor was identified in a man in his fifties or sixties in good health and CMV-seronegative. Sequenced: PBMCs.

CDR3 residues: CASSSQGTGANVLTF. For the CDR3, the DNA is TGTGCCAGCAGTTCACAGGGGACTGGGGCCAACGTCCTGACTTTC. This chain connects TRBV27 to TRBJ2-6, with 7 bases identical to TRBD1. This CDR3 has 15 amino acids. The V gene end was trimmed by 4 bases and the J gene end by 2 bases; junction bases not matched to a gene: 2. Germline V lookup: CDR1 MNHEY, CDR2 SMNVEV (reference sequence).